The rows below give T cell receptor beta chains drawn from one sample of a study of shared clonotypes between healthy human individuals. Repertoires were generated with immunoSEQ multiplex PCR, while TCRdb's copy carries only in-frame clones and drops some. In the table there are 330,000 or so clones, over 65% of which are singletons. Source material: memory CD4+ T cells sorted from blood. Every receptor here comes from a man aged 25 to 40 in good health. The CDR3 runs from the conserved cysteine through the conserved F or W. A D gene is named only where the DNA matches it firmly. Not every row has a clone size; where given, it reads once, few, many or a size class.

d_gene	v_gene	j_gene	abundance	CDR3aa	CDR3nt
.	TRBV2	TRBJ2-7	.	CASRAGSYEQYF	TGTGCCAGCAGGGCCGGGAGCTACGAGCAGTACTTC
.	TRBV9	TRBJ1-3	few	CASSAGTAGNTIYF	TGTGCCAGCAGCGCCGGGACGGCAGGAAACACCATATATTTT
TRBD2	TRBV29-1	TRBJ2-2	.	CSVYSGRISGELFF	TGCAGCGTCTATAGCGGGAGGATCTCCGGGGAGCTGTTTTTT
TRBD2	TRBV7-8	TRBJ2-3	.	CASSERRASGMADTQYF	TGTGCCAGCAGCGAACGAAGGGCTAGCGGGATGGCAGATACGCAGTATTTT
TRBD1	TRBV28	TRBJ1-3	.	CASSSGQGDSGNTIYF	TGTGCCAGCAGCTCCGGACAGGGGGACTCTGGAAACACCATATATTTT
.	TRBV2	TRBJ2-1	.	CASSESLANYNEQFF	TGTGCCAGCAGTGAAAGTCTAGCGAATTACAATGAGCAGTTCTTC
.	TRBV7-8	TRBJ2-2	few	CASSAYFDTGELFF	TGTGCCAGCAGTGCCTACTTTGACACCGGGGAGCTGTTTTTT
TRBD1	TRBV27	TRBJ2-3	.	CASSRTGGDRHTDTQYF	TGTGCCAGCAGTAGGACAGGGGGCGACAGACACACAGATACGCAGTATTTT
.	TRBV5-1	TRBJ2-1	.	CASSFGSPGNEQFF	TGCGCCAGCAGCTTTGGATCCCCAGGGAATGAGCAGTTCTTC
TRBD2	TRBV2	TRBJ2-3	.	CASSRRTSGSSDTQYF	TGTGCCAGCAGTCGTCGGACTAGCGGGAGTTCAGATACGCAGTATTTT
TRBD1	TRBV6-1	TRBJ1-2	.	CASSSQGAVYGYTF	TGTGCCAGCAGTTCACAGGGGGCGGTCTATGGCTACACCTTC
.	TRBV6-6	TRBJ1-3	.	CASILPSGNTIYF	TGTGCCAGCATACTACCCTCTGGAAACACCATATATTTT
.	TRBV7-9	TRBJ2-7	.	CASSWDAAGLRGYF	TGTGCCAGCAGCTGGGATGCTGCGGGGCTGCGGGGGTACTTC
TRBD1	TRBV11-1	TRBJ2-7	.	CASSSAGTGAYEQYF	TGTGCCAGCAGCTCAGCCGGGACAGGGGCCTACGAGCAGTACTTC
.	TRBV5-1	TRBJ2-2	few	CASSLTGTNTGELFF	TGCGCCAGCAGCTTGACGGGTACCAACACCGGGGAGCTGTTTTTT
.	TRBV7-9	TRBJ2-5	.	CASSFYRNQETQYF	TGTGCCAGCAGCTTCTATCGGAACCAAGAGACCCAGTACTTC
.	TRBV5-1	TRBJ1-1	.	CASSLLWGATEAFF	TGCGCCAGCAGCTTACTATGGGGGGCCACTGAAGCTTTCTTT
.	TRBV10-1	TRBJ2-7	.	CASSESRSYEQYF	TGCGCCAGCAGTGAGTCCCGTTCCTACGAGCAGTACTTC
TRBD2	TRBV2	TRBJ2-2	.	CASTDRGVRELFF	TGTGCCAGCACCGACCGGGGGGTCCGGGAGCTGTTTTTT
TRBD2	TRBV28	TRBJ2-3	.	CASSPLSLAGGNTQYF	TGTGCCAGCAGTCCCCTTAGCCTAGCGGGAGGAAATACGCAGTATTTT
TRBD1	TRBV5-1	TRBJ2-7	.	CASSQTGTVNEQYF	TGCGCCAGCAGCCAAACCGGGACAGTAAACGAGCAGTACTTC
.	TRBV18	TRBJ2-3	.	CASSPRLGLDTQYF	TGTGCCAGCTCACCTAGACTCGGGCTCGATACGCAGTATTTT
TRBD1	TRBV28	TRBJ2-5	.	CASRGDRAETQYF	TGTGCCAGCAGGGGGGACAGGGCAGAGACCCAGTACTTC
.	TRBV5-4	TRBJ2-2	.	CASSFNRAGTGELFF	TGTGCCAGCAGCTTTAACAGGGCCGGCACCGGGGAGCTGTTTTTT
TRBD1	TRBV4-3	TRBJ2-5	.	CASSQGDRGLETQYF	TGCGCCAGCAGCCAAGGAGATAGGGGGCTAGAGACCCAGTACTTC
.	TRBV7-9	TRBJ2-1	.	CASIKARANSYNEQFF	TGTGCCAGCATCAAGGCCAGAGCTAACTCCTACAATGAGCAGTTCTTC
.	TRBV5-1	TRBJ2-7	.	CASSFSTDIYEQYF	TGCGCCAGCAGCTTCTCGACAGACATCTACGAGCAGTACTTC
TRBD1	TRBV9	TRBJ1-2	once	CASSVEDRDSYGYTF	TGTGCCAGCAGCGTCGAAGACCGGGACAGCTATGGCTACACCTTC
.	TRBV5-1	TRBJ2-7	.	CASSFDTRLYEQYF	TGCGCCAGCAGCTTCGACACAAGACTTTACGAGCAGTACTTC
.	TRBV18	TRBJ2-1	.	CASSQENEQFF	TGTGCCAGCTCACAAGAGAATGAGCAGTTCTTC
TRBD2	TRBV7-2	TRBJ2-7	.	CASSSRLAGERYEQYF	TGTGCCAGCAGCTCCAGACTAGCGGGAGAAAGATACGAGCAGTACTTC
.	TRBV30	TRBJ2-4	.	CAWAPTAGIQYF	TGTGCCTGGGCTCCCACGGCAGGCATTCAGTACTTC
TRBD2	TRBV7-2	TRBJ2-2	.	CASSPPSGRLTGELFF	TGTGCCAGCAGCCCGCCTAGCGGGAGGTTGACCGGGGAGCTGTTTTTT
TRBD2	TRBV19	TRBJ2-3	.	CASRTSGTPTDTQYF	TGTGCCAGTAGGACTAGCGGGACGCCCACAGATACGCAGTATTTT
.	TRBV19	TRBJ1-4	.	CASSTGRRDNEKLFF	TGTGCCAGTAGTACCGGACGGCGGGATAATGAAAAACTGTTTTTT
TRBD2	TRBV5-6	TRBJ2-3	.	CASSPGLAGVQDTQYF	TGTGCCAGCAGCCCGGGACTAGCGGGAGTCCAAGATACGCAGTATTTT